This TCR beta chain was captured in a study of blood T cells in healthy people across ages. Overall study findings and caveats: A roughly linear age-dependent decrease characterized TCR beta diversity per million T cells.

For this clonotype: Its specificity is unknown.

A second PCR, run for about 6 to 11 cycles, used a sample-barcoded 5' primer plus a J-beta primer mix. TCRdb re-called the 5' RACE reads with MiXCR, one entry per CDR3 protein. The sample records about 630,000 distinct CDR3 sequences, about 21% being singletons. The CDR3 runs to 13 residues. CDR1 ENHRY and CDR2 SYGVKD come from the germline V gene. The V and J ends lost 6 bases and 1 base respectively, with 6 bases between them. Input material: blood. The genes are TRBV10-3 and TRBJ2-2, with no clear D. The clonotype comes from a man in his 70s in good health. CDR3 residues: CAIRGMNTGELFF. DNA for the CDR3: TGTGCCATCAGAGGGATGAACACCGGGGAGCTGTTTTTT.